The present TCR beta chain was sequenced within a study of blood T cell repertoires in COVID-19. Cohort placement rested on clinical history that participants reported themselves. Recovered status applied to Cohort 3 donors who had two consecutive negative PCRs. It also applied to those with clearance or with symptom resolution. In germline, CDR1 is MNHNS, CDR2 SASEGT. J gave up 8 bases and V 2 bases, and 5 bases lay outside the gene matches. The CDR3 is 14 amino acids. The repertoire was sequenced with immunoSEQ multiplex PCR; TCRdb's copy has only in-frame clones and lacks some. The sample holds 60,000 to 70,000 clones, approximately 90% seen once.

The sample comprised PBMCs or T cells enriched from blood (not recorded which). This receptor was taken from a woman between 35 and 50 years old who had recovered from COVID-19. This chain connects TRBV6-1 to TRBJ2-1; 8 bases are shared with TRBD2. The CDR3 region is CASSETSGAHEQFF. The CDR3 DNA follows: TGTGCCAGCAGTGAAACTAGCGGTGCTCATGAGCAGTTCTTC.